This T cell receptor (beta chain) was profiled in a study of siplizumab effects on memory and regulatory T cells. Study results and limitations: The authors did not confirm suppressive function in proliferating Tregs from siplizumab cultures. Naive T cells seemed more diverse than memory cells and seemed major alloresponse contributors.

The protocol was immunoSEQ multiplex PCR, while the TCRdb copy is restricted to in-frame clones and leaves out a portion. The table has about 98,000 clones, around nine tenths seen once. V was shortened by 6 bases and J by 2 bases, with 10 bases between the two germline ends. Per the germline V gene, CDR1 is LNHDA and CDR2 is SQIVND (reference sequence). The CDR3 contains 13 residues. With regard to this clone: Its antigen is currently unknown.

Sequenced material: CD4+ T cells sorted from blood. This rearrangement joins TRBV19 to TRBJ2-5; TRBD2 might be the D (6 bases). This TCR was sampled from a human donor in good health. The CDR3 DNA reads TGTGCCAGTAGCTGGGGGGAACAAGAGACCCAGTACTTC. It is translated as CASSWGEQETQYF.